Listed below are T cell receptor beta chains from one sample, sequenced in a study of cytomegalovirus exposure and HLA in healthy donors. TCRdb's copy holds only in-frame clones and misses some; the assay was immunoSEQ multiplex PCR. Of tens of thousands of clones in the sample, more than 60% were seen once. Input material: PBMCs. These receptors were collected from a man aged 50-59 years in good health and CMV-seropositive. CDR3s leave out the opening cysteine and the closing phenylalanine or tryptophan.

CDR3aa: AIRKQQGSNTEAF; v_gene: TRBV10-3; j_gene: TRBJ1-1
CDR3aa: ASSLLWEEQF; v_gene: TRBV11-3; j_gene: TRBJ2-1
CDR3aa: ASRLLAPANTGELF; v_gene: TRBV7-8; j_gene: TRBJ2-2
CDR3aa: ASSLQGLADTQY; v_gene: TRBV5-8; j_gene: TRBJ2-3
CDR3aa: ASSQRPNEKLF; v_gene: TRBV7-8; j_gene: TRBJ1-4
CDR3aa: ASSHGGYGSYEQY; v_gene: TRBV5-4; j_gene: TRBJ2-7
CDR3aa: ASSSTGTGVAEAF; v_gene: TRBV5-1; j_gene: TRBJ1-1
CDR3aa: ASSLGGSRTQY; v_gene: TRBV5-1; j_gene: TRBJ2-3
CDR3aa: ATSRERLAGSKETQY; v_gene: TRBV15; j_gene: TRBJ2-5
CDR3aa: ASSPGQGHGYT; v_gene: TRBV6-5; j_gene: TRBJ1-2
CDR3aa: ASSNRDRGREQY; v_gene: TRBV19; j_gene: TRBJ2-7
CDR3aa: ASSQSWGTSGNNEQF; v_gene: TRBV14; j_gene: TRBJ2-1
CDR3aa: ASSLIVGGDVPNEQF; v_gene: TRBV5-1; j_gene: TRBJ2-1
CDR3aa: ASSLGGSAGGELF; v_gene: TRBV5-1; j_gene: TRBJ2-2
CDR3aa: ASSLAGVSNQPQH; v_gene: TRBV7-9; j_gene: TRBJ1-5
CDR3aa: ASSAYAGGWEQY; v_gene: TRBV9; j_gene: TRBJ2-7
CDR3aa: ASSYSEGSLY; v_gene: TRBV6-5; j_gene: TRBJ1-2
CDR3aa: ASSVKRGDTDTQY; v_gene: TRBV6-5; j_gene: TRBJ2-3
CDR3aa: ASTNNRATNEKLF; v_gene: TRBV13; j_gene: TRBJ1-4
CDR3aa: ATSPGTLYGYT; v_gene: TRBV15; j_gene: TRBJ1-2
CDR3aa: ASSVAGTGFADTQY; v_gene: TRBV6-4; j_gene: TRBJ2-3
CDR3aa: ASSYYGTGTFDYGYT; v_gene: TRBV4-1; j_gene: TRBJ1-2
CDR3aa: ASSSTSGPSYEQY; v_gene: TRBV7-9; j_gene: TRBJ2-7
CDR3aa: ASSAPGGAEQY; v_gene: TRBV9; j_gene: TRBJ2-7
CDR3aa: ASSLALYQRRLGDTQY; v_gene: TRBV5-8; j_gene: TRBJ2-3
CDR3aa: ATHDSGRAGTDTQY; v_gene: TRBV15; j_gene: TRBJ2-3
CDR3aa: ASSMTGMETQY; v_gene: TRBV19; j_gene: TRBJ2-5
CDR3aa: AISQGLYGYT; v_gene: TRBV10-3; j_gene: TRBJ1-2
CDR3aa: ASRHEGGRGTEAF; v_gene: TRBV6-5; j_gene: TRBJ1-1
CDR3aa: ATREGGLSDTQY; v_gene: TRBV15; j_gene: TRBJ2-3
CDR3aa: ASGQGYNEQF; v_gene: TRBV10-3; j_gene: TRBJ2-1